Presented here are 6 T cell receptor beta chains from one specimen sequenced in a study of metastatic and nonmetastatic thyroid tumors. Thyroid surgery was performed in patients who had received no treatment beforehand. TCRdb re-called the PCR reads via MiXCR. The sample yields tens of thousands of clones, 36% seen once. The sample was blood. The receptor set was obtained from a male donor with papillary thyroid cancer or a benign thyroid nodule (not recorded which). Some clones in this sample may be carry-over from other donors' samples.

In its sample, this clone was seen many times. This rearrangement joins TRBV9 to TRBJ1-2; 9 nucleotides match TRBD1. CDR1 and CDR2 from the germline V gene are SGDLS and YYNGEE. The CDR3 is made up of 13 amino acids. The junction had 2 bases not matched to a gene; V was cut back by 4 bases and J by 4 bases. The CDR3 DNA reads as TGTGCCAGCAGCCTGACAGGGGGCTATGGCTACACCTTC. The encoded protein is CASSLTGGYGYTF.

This clone has a count of ten or more. The chain joins TRBV4-3 to TRBJ2-2, with TRBD1 identical over 8 bases. The CDR3 is 15 amino acids. Germline lookup yields CDR1 LGHNA and CDR2 YSLEER. Losses at the gene ends were 1 base for V and 2 bases for J; bases not matched to a gene: 0. The DNA for the CDR3 is TGCGCCAGCAGCCAAGCAGGGGGCAACACCGGGGAGCTGTTTTTT. It specifies CASSQAGGNTGELFF.

This clone was recorded at least ten times. The chain recombines TRBV9 with TRBJ2-3, with TRBD1 matching over 7 bases. Looked up from germline, CDR1 is SGDLS and CDR2 is YYNGEE. V trimming: 4 bases; J trimming: 0 bases; junction bases outside the gene matches: 5. This CDR3 comprises 15 residues. CDR3 coding DNA: TGTGCCAGCAGCCTGGACAGGCTTAGCACAGATACGCAGTATTTT. This sequence encodes CASSLDRLSTDTQYF.

This chain connects TRBV11-2 to TRBJ2-2; possibly TRBD2 for D (6 bases). V was trimmed by 0 bases and J by 0 bases, leaving 14 bases between them. The CDR3 runs to 18 residues. Germline assignment: CDR1 SGHAT and CDR2 FQNNGV. CDR3 sequence (DNA): TGTGCCAGCAGCTTAGATCAAAGGAGGACTACGAACACCGGGGAGCTGTTTTTT. Protein: CASSLDQRRTTNTGELFF.

This clone was detected many times. The junction differs from germline at one of its ends, possibly a read error. The chain recombines TRBV28 with TRBJ2-7; 7 nucleotides line up with TRBD1. CDR3 length: 12 amino acids. Germline values: CDR1 MDHEN, CDR2 SYDVKM. The DNA for the CDR3 is TGTGCCAGCAGTCCCTCAACAGGACAGGTTGACTTC. This codes for CASSPSTGQVDF.

V usage is TRBV7-2 and J usage is TRBJ1-5; D is ambiguous. V was clipped by 3 bases and J by 2 bases, with 8 bases between them. The CDR3 runs 14 residues. Looked up from germline, CDR1 is SGHTA and CDR2 is FQGNSA. CDR3 region: CASSFQMGNQPQHF. Here the CDR3 DNA reads TGTGCCAGCAGCTTCCAGATGGGCAATCAGCCCCAGCATTTT.